Listed below are T cell receptor beta chains from one sample, sequenced in a study of molecular identifiers for immune sequencing clone quantification. A single record per CDR3 protein comes from TCRdb applying MiXCR to the PCR reads. The sample carries 460,000 or so distinct CDR3 sequences, about 21% recorded once. Sequenced input: naive CD8+ T cells from blood, with Jurkat cell RNA spiked in. Receptors originate from a human donor in good health. Some libraries in this study had Jurkat cell RNA spiked in. The CDR3 runs from the conserved cysteine through the conserved F or W. A D gene is named only where the DNA matches it firmly. Clone size appears in some rows only: once, few, many, or a class for an expanded clone.

CDR3: CAISEPDRAADGQYF; DNA: TGTGCCATCAGTGAGCCGGACAGGGCCGCCGACGGGCAGTACTTC; J: TRBJ2-7; D: TRBD1; V: TRBV10-3; size: NA
CDR3: CSAGDLQLDPYEQYF; DNA: TGCAGTGCTGGAGATTTGCAGTTAGATCCCTACGAGCAGTACTTC; J: TRBJ2-7; D: NA; V: TRBV20-1; size: NA
CDR3: CALVRAGANVLTF; DNA: TGTGCCCTTGTCCGAGCTGGGGCCAACGTCCTGACTTTC; J: TRBJ2-6; D: NA; V: TRBV5-4; size: many
CDR3: CASSHRQGSPLLHEQYF; DNA: TGTGCCAGTAGCCACCGACAGGGTTCCCCCCTTCTACACGAGCAGTACTTC; J: TRBJ2-7; D: TRBD1; V: TRBV19; size: NA
CDR3: CASSYFRQGTEAFF; DNA: TGTGCCAGCAGTTACTTTAGACAAGGGACTGAAGCTTTCTTT; J: TRBJ1-1; D: NA; V: TRBV6-2/TRBV6-3; size: NA
CDR3: CASSAETSITGELFF; DNA: TGTGCCAGCAGTGCGGAGACTAGTATCACCGGGGAGCTGTTTTTT; J: TRBJ2-2; D: NA; V: TRBV28; size: many
CDR3: CASKSTSGVTDTQYF; DNA: TGTGCCAGCAAATCGACTAGCGGAGTCACAGATACGCAGTATTTT; J: TRBJ2-3; D: TRBD2; V: TRBV6-5; size: many
CDR3: CASSSKGDYEQYF; DNA: TGTGCCAGCAGTTCAAAAGGGGACTACGAGCAGTACTTC; J: TRBJ2-7; D: NA; V: TRBV7-9; size: few
CDR3: CASSQSLAIRVNSPLHF; DNA: TGTGCCAGCAGCCAAAGTCTGGCCATAAGGGTCAATTCACCCCTCCACTTT; J: TRBJ1-6; D: NA; V: TRBV7-2; size: few
CDR3: CASSLGLGLYF; DNA: TGTGCCAGCAGCTTAGGCTTAGGTCTGTACTTC; J: TRBJ2-7; D: NA; V: TRBV13; size: many
CDR3: CASSLALMDEYPNYGYTF; DNA: TGTGCCAGCAGCTTAGCGTTGATGGACGAATACCCTAACTATGGCTACACCTTC; J: TRBJ1-2; D: NA; V: TRBV7-9; size: many
CDR3: CATSAAASYEQYF; DNA: TGTGCCACCAGTGCCGCCGCTTCCTACGAGCAGTACTTC; J: TRBJ2-7; D: NA; V: TRBV24-1; size: few
CDR3: CASSSWRVGQETQYF; DNA: TGTGCCAGCAGTTCATGGAGGGTAGGGCAAGAGACCCAGTACTTC; J: TRBJ2-5; D: NA; V: TRBV12-3/TRBV12-4; size: NA
CDR3: CASSFGQVLSGNTIYF; DNA: TGTGCCAGCAGCTTTGGACAGGTCCTCTCTGGAAACACCATATATTTT; J: TRBJ1-3; D: TRBD1; V: TRBV13; size: many
CDR3: CASGHQNPKQGATTGELFF; DNA: TGTGCCAGCGGTCATCAAAACCCGAAACAGGGGGCGACCACCGGGGAGCTGTTTTTT; J: TRBJ2-2; D: TRBD1; V: TRBV6-2/TRBV6-3; size: NA
CDR3: CASSFPLRELNTGELFF; DNA: TGTGCCAGCAGTTTCCCCCTTCGGGAGCTTAACACCGGGGAGCTGTTTTTT; J: TRBJ2-2; D: NA; V: TRBV28; size: NA
CDR3: CASSRLKDTQYF; DNA: TGTGCCAGCAGTCGCCTTAAGGATACGCAGTATTTT; J: TRBJ2-3; D: NA; V: TRBV27; size: NA
CDR3: CSVVGNEQFF; DNA: TGCAGCGTTGTGGGGAATGAGCAGTTCTTC; J: TRBJ2-1; D: NA; V: TRBV29-1; size: NA
CDR3: CASSLDRDRVYEQYF; DNA: TGTGCCAGCAGCTTAGACCGGGACAGAGTATACGAGCAGTACTTC; J: TRBJ2-7; D: TRBD1; V: TRBV13; size: NA
CDR3: CASSQGRGGSTEAFF; DNA: TGTGCCAGCAGCCAAGGGCGGGGAGGAAGCACTGAAGCTTTCTTT; J: TRBJ1-1; D: NA; V: TRBV28; size: many
CDR3: CASSIDLTAIEAFF; DNA: TGTGCCAGTAGTATCGACCTCACGGCAATTGAAGCTTTCTTT; J: TRBJ1-1; D: NA; V: TRBV19; size: few
CDR3: CASSLVGTGAETQYF; DNA: TGTGCCAGCAGCTTGGTTGGGACAGGGGCCGAGACCCAGTACTTC; J: TRBJ2-5; D: TRBD1; V: TRBV5-4; size: few
CDR3: CASSHLGAGQPQHF; DNA: TGTGCCAGCAGCCACTTGGGGGCTGGTCAGCCCCAGCATTTT; J: TRBJ1-5; D: NA; V: TRBV7-9; size: NA
CDR3: CASSMWGDPNQPQHF; DNA: TGTGCCAGTAGTATGTGGGGGGATCCCAATCAGCCCCAGCATTTT; J: TRBJ1-5; D: NA; V: TRBV19; size: few
CDR3: CASSYRDTYYEQYF; DNA: TGTGCCAGCAGTTACCGGGACACCTACTACGAGCAGTACTTC; J: TRBJ2-7; D: NA; V: TRBV6-5; size: NA
CDR3: CASSLRDRTYQPQHF; DNA: TGTGCCAGTAGCCTGAGGGACAGGACCTATCAGCCCCAGCATTTT; J: TRBJ1-5; D: TRBD1; V: TRBV19; size: many
CDR3: CSARVGYTDTQYF; DNA: TGCAGTGCCCGGGTAGGGTACACAGATACGCAGTATTTT; J: TRBJ2-3; D: NA; V: TRBV20-1; size: NA
CDR3: CASSASSGIGDKNIQYF; DNA: TGTGCCAGCAGTGCATCGAGCGGGATAGGGGACAAAAACATTCAGTACTTC; J: TRBJ2-4; D: TRBD2; V: TRBV12-3/TRBV12-4; size: NA
CDR3: CASRAPGTEAFF; DNA: TGTGCCAGCAGGGCCCCGGGCACTGAAGCTTTCTTT; J: TRBJ1-1; D: NA; V: TRBV6-2/TRBV6-3; size: many
CDR3: CASSFFLGRGHEQYF; DNA: TGTGCCAGCAGCTTTTTTTTAGGGAGGGGCCACGAGCAGTACTTC; J: TRBJ2-7; D: TRBD2; V: TRBV5-6; size: NA
CDR3: CASSQDARVANTEAFF; DNA: TGCGCCAGCAGCCAAGACGCCAGGGTAGCGAACACTGAAGCTTTCTTT; J: TRBJ1-1; D: NA; V: TRBV4-3; size: NA
CDR3: CASSIQGFAFF; DNA: TGCGCCAGCAGCATACAGGGGTTCGCTTTCTTT; J: TRBJ1-1; D: TRBD1; V: TRBV4-1; size: many
CDR3: CASSPRLASPEQYF; DNA: TGTGCCAGCAGCCCCAGACTAGCTTCTCCCGAGCAGTACTTC; J: TRBJ2-7; D: TRBD2; V: TRBV28; size: many
CDR3: CASSQGRRSPQETQYF; DNA: TGTGCCAGCAGCCAAGGACGGAGGTCCCCCCAAGAGACCCAGTACTTC; J: TRBJ2-5; D: NA; V: TRBV3-1; size: many
CDR3: CASREDRNGVYEQYF; DNA: TGTGCCAGCAGAGAAGACAGGAACGGAGTCTACGAGCAGTACTTC; J: TRBJ2-7; D: NA; V: TRBV2; size: many
CDR3: CASSLDEEADTQYF; DNA: TGTGCCAGCAGCTTGGACGAGGAGGCAGATACGCAGTATTTT; J: TRBJ2-3; D: NA; V: TRBV13; size: many
CDR3: CSARDWLTNTGELFF; DNA: TGCAGTGCTAGAGATTGGCTAACGAACACCGGGGAGCTGTTTTTT; J: TRBJ2-2; D: NA; V: TRBV20-1; size: NA
CDR3: CATSDSRGGDSNQPQHF; DNA: TGTGCCACCAGTGATTCCCGCGGAGGGGATAGCAATCAGCCCCAGCATTTT; J: TRBJ1-5; D: NA; V: TRBV24-1; size: few
CDR3: CSARLAGGGPGELFF; DNA: TGCAGTGCTAGACTAGCGGGGGGGGGGCCCGGGGAGCTGTTTTTT; J: TRBJ2-2; D: TRBD2; V: TRBV20-1; size: few
CDR3: CASASGGKYEQYF; DNA: TGTGCCAGCGCGTCCGGGGGGAAGTACGAGCAGTACTTC; J: TRBJ2-7; D: TRBD2; V: TRBV7-9; size: NA
CDR3: CASTTQGLDQETQYF; DNA: TGTGCCAGCACCACTCAGGGACTTGACCAAGAGACCCAGTACTTC; J: TRBJ2-5; D: NA; V: TRBV6-5; size: few
CDR3: CASSTRRELLTGELFF; DNA: TGTGCCAGCAGCACCCGACGGGAACTCCTCACCGGGGAGCTGTTTTTT; J: TRBJ2-2; D: NA; V: TRBV12-3/TRBV12-4; size: many
CDR3: CAWSPRVPSYNEQFF; DNA: TGTGCCTGGAGTCCCAGGGTCCCCTCCTACAATGAGCAGTTCTTC; J: TRBJ2-1; D: NA; V: TRBV30; size: NA
CDR3: CASSEDGGGQETQYF; DNA: TGTGCCAGCAGTGAAGACGGGGGGGGCCAAGAGACCCAGTACTTC; J: TRBJ2-5; D: TRBD2; V: TRBV2; size: few
CDR3: CASSWNPSGTDTDTQYF; DNA: TGTGCCAGCAGCTGGAATCCGTCAGGGACTGACACAGATACGCAGTATTTT; J: TRBJ2-3; D: NA; V: TRBV7-6; size: NA
CDR3: CASSPPWGFTEQFF; DNA: TGTGCCAGTAGTCCACCCTGGGGGTTCACTGAGCAGTTCTTC; J: TRBJ2-1; D: NA; V: TRBV19; size: few
CDR3: CASSLDVMNSYEQYF; DNA: TGTGCCAGCAGCTTAGATGTCATGAACTCCTACGAGCAGTACTTC; J: TRBJ2-7; D: NA; V: TRBV7-2; size: NA
CDR3: CASSLTEGIATNEKLFF; DNA: TGTGCCAGCAGTCTTACGGAGGGGATAGCAACTAATGAAAAACTGTTTTTT; J: TRBJ1-4; D: NA; V: TRBV12-3/TRBV12-4; size: many
CDR3: CASRETGYNSPLHF; DNA: TGTGCCAGCAGGGAGACAGGATATAATTCACCCCTCCACTTT; J: TRBJ1-6; D: NA; V: TRBV2; size: many
CDR3: CATSDTGGSDQPQHF; DNA: TGTGCCACCAGTGATACTGGGGGGTCGGATCAGCCCCAGCATTTT; J: TRBJ1-5; D: NA; V: TRBV24-1; size: many